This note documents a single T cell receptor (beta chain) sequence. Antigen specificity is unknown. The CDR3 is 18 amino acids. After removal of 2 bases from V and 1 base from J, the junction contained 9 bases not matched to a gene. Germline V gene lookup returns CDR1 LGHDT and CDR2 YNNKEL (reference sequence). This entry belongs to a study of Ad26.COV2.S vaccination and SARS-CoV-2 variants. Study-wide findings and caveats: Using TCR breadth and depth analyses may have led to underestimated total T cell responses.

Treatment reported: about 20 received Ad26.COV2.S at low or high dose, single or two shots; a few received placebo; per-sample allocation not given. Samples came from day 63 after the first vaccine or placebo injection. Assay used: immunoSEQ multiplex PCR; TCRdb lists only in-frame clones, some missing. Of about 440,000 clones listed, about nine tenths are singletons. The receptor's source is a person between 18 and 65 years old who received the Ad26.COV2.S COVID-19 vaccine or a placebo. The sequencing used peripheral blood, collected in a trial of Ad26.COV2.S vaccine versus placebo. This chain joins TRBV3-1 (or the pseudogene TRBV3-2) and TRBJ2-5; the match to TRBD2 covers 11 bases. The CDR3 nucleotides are TGTGCCAGCAGCCAACCATGGGGGACTAGCGGATTCCAAGAGACCCAGTACTTC. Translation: CASSQPWGTSGFQETQYF.